The source of this T cell receptor (beta chain) is a study of T cells in Graves' hyperthyroidism and ophthalmopathy. About the study: Before any treatment, at initial diagnosis, peripheral blood was collected. Whole-study findings and limits: The majority of expanded thyroid clonotypes above 0.001 also appeared in blood.

Note on this clonotype: Its antigen is undetermined.

Together with thyroid ultrasound, orbital computed tomography, serum thyroxine and TRAb, clinical symptoms were used for diagnoses. Using 10 ml of fresh peripheral blood, PBMCs were prepared. The source material, RNA transcripts, was used to amplify TCR beta CDR3 regions. In the first-round RT-PCR of the TCR CDR3, the HTBI primer set was used. TCRdb re-analysed the multiplex PCR reads in MiXCR, keeping a single row per CDR3 protein. The sample has about 420,000 distinct CDR3 sequences; around 13% are singletons. This CDR3 contains 12 residues. The J segment lost 15 bases and the V segment lost 5 bases, leaving 11 bases of the junction unmatched. The germline V gene encodes CDR1 DFQATT and CDR2 SNEGSKA (reference sequence).

The chain is built from TRBV20-1 and TRBJ2-4; TRBD1 matches 9 bases. Sequenced sample: blood. The TCR comes from a woman younger than 35 with Graves' hyperthyroidism. DNA for the CDR3: TGCAGTGCTTCCACGGACAGGGGCCTTCCGTACTTC. Protein product: CSASTDRGLPYF.